The rows below give T cell receptor beta chains drawn from one sample of a study of T cells in Graves' hyperthyroidism and ophthalmopathy. TCRdb processed the multiplex PCR reads anew with MiXCR; each CDR3 protein has one entry. The sample carries 750,000 to 900,000 distinct CDR3 sequences, 38% recorded once. The sequencing input was blood. Receptors were obtained from a man younger than 35 with Graves' hyperthyroidism. Each CDR3 is given with its conserved first and last residue. The order of the fields is D gene, clone size, V gene, J gene, CDR3 DNA, CDR3 protein. The D gene is left open where the match is weak. Where a row states a size, it is once, few, many or the class of an expanded clone; other rows omit it.

D: TRBD1
size: many
V: TRBV12-3/TRBV12-4
J: TRBJ1-2
DNA: TGTGCCAGCAGCTCGGGACAGGCTAACTATGGCTACACCTTC
CDR3: CASSSGQANYGYTF

D: .
size: .
V: TRBV6-5
J: TRBJ1-2
DNA: TGTGCCAGCAGTGTCAGGGTAGAGTGGAATGGCTACACCTTC
CDR3: CASSVRVEWNGYTF

D: .
size: few
V: TRBV12-3/TRBV12-4
J: TRBJ1-2
DNA: TGTCGGACGGGGGTCGACTATGGCTACACCTTC
CDR3: CRTGVDYGYTF

D: .
size: .
V: TRBV30
J: TRBJ1-5
DNA: TGTGCCTGGAGCAGTCAGGGACTTCAGCCCCAGCATTTT
CDR3: CAWSSQGLQPQHF

D: .
size: few
V: TRBV5-1
J: TRBJ1-4
DNA: TGCGCCAGCAGCTTCCAGACAGCGAGTAATGAAAAACTGTTTTTT
CDR3: CASSFQTASNEKLFF

D: TRBD1
size: few
V: TRBV7-8
J: TRBJ2-5
DNA: TGTGCCAGCAGCTTTCGACAGGGTGACCCGATATCCCAAGAGACCCAGTACTTC
CDR3: CASSFRQGDPISQETQYF

D: .
size: few
V: TRBV7-8
J: TRBJ1-5
DNA: TGTGCCAGCAGCCTTCGGGGACCCAGCAATCAGCCCCAGCATTTT
CDR3: CASSLRGPSNQPQHF

D: TRBD1
size: many
V: TRBV10-3
J: TRBJ2-7
DNA: TGTGCCATCAGTGAGGGCACCGGGGGCAGGGGGCAGAGCGAGCAGTACTTC
CDR3: CAISEGTGGRGQSEQYF

D: TRBD1
size: many
V: TRBV19
J: TRBJ1-5
DNA: TGTGCCAGTATTGCTTCAGGGGGAATAAATCAGCCCCAGCATTTT
CDR3: CASIASGGINQPQHF

D: TRBD1
size: few
V: TRBV2
J: TRBJ1-6
DNA: TGTGCCAGCGACAGGGGAGTTCCCTATAATTCACCCCTCCACTTT
CDR3: CASDRGVPYNSPLHF

D: TRBD1
size: .
V: TRBV15
J: TRBJ1-5
DNA: TGTGCCACCAGTCTGCAGGGGGCGAGAGAGCAGCCCCAGCATTTT
CDR3: CATSLQGAREQPQHF

D: .
size: many
V: TRBV19
J: TRBJ2-7
DNA: TGTGCCAGTAGGAGGGGAGCGGGCTACGAGCAGTACTTC
CDR3: CASRRGAGYEQYF

D: .
size: .
V: TRBV7-9
J: TRBJ2-6
DNA: TGTGCCAGCAGCTTTGATGGGACCTATGGGGCCAACGTCCTGACTTTC
CDR3: CASSFDGTYGANVLTF

D: TRBD1
size: .
V: TRBV25-1
J: TRBJ1-1
DNA: TGTGCCAGCAGTGACACGGGACAGCCAAACACTGAAGCTTTCTTT
CDR3: CASSDTGQPNTEAFF

D: TRBD1
size: .
V: TRBV19
J: TRBJ1-5
DNA: TGTGCCAGTAGTGTGACAGGGGAGTCTCAGCCCCAGCATTTT
CDR3: CASSVTGESQPQHF

D: TRBD1
size: few
V: TRBV7-9
J: TRBJ2-5
DNA: TGTGCCAGCAGCAAACGGGGACAGTACCAAGAGACCCAGTACTTC
CDR3: CASSKRGQYQETQYF

D: TRBD1
size: many
V: TRBV2
J: TRBJ1-1
DNA: TGTGCCAGCAGCAACAGGGGAACTGAAGCTTTCTTT
CDR3: CASSNRGTEAFF

D: .
size: many
V: TRBV5-5
J: TRBJ1-6
DNA: TGTGCCAGCAGTCCTCGACAGGATTCACCCCTCCACTTT
CDR3: CASSPRQDSPLHF

D: .
size: once
V: TRBV28
J: TRBJ2-2
DNA: TGTGCCAGCAGTCCGGACGACAGTGCATCGAACACCGGGGAGCTGTTTTTT
CDR3: CASSPDDSASNTGELFF

D: .
size: .
V: TRBV4-3
J: TRBJ1-2
DNA: TGCGCCAGCACCCCCCCTGGGGGGCTAGTCGGCTACACCTTC
CDR3: CASTPPGGLVGYTF

D: TRBD2
size: few
V: TRBV19
J: TRBJ2-5
DNA: TGTGCCAGTAGTCCCCCTCCGGGACTAGCAGGCCAAGAGACCCAGTACTTC
CDR3: CASSPPPGLAGQETQYF

D: .
size: .
V: TRBV7-2
J: TRBJ2-7
DNA: TGTGCCAGCTCCCCGACAAGGGCGAGCGACGAGCAGTACTTC
CDR3: CASSPTRASDEQYF

D: .
size: once
V: TRBV25-1
J: TRBJ1-5
DNA: TGTGCCAGCGAGGCCAGCAGGGTAAGCCAGCCCCAGCATTTT
CDR3: CASEASRVSQPQHF

D: .
size: many
V: TRBV2
J: TRBJ1-5
DNA: TGTGCCAGCAGTGAAAACAGCTATCAGCCCCAGCATTTT
CDR3: CASSENSYQPQHF

D: .
size: .
V: TRBV7-9
J: TRBJ2-7
DNA: TGTGCCAGCAGCTCTTCCCTCAGGGCCTACGAGCAGTACTTC
CDR3: CASSSSLRAYEQYF

D: .
size: many
V: TRBV14
J: TRBJ1-4
DNA: TGTGCCAGCAGCCAAGATGATAAGGGTCTAAGGTTTTTT
CDR3: CASSQDDKGLRFF

D: .
size: .
V: TRBV6-1
J: TRBJ1-5
DNA: TGTGCCAGCATCGAACGGGGGATTTATAGCAATCAGCCCCAGCATTTT
CDR3: CASIERGIYSNQPQHF

D: .
size: .
V: TRBV19
J: TRBJ1-2
DNA: TGTGCCAGTAGTCAGCAGGGGCGGGCTGGCTACACCTTC
CDR3: CASSQQGRAGYTF

D: .
size: .
V: TRBV4-2
J: TRBJ1-4
DNA: TGTGCCAGCAGCTCCCTCACATCAGGGAGAGAAAAACTGTTTTTT
CDR3: CASSSLTSGREKLFF

D: .
size: .
V: TRBV12-3/TRBV12-4
J: TRBJ2-7
DNA: TGTGCCAGCAGTTTTTTTTACGAGCAGTACTTC
CDR3: CASSFFYEQYF

D: .
size: .
V: TRBV20-1
J: TRBJ1-3
DNA: TGCAGTGCTAGAGAGGGCAGTCACGCGAACACCATATATTTT
CDR3: CSAREGSHANTIYF

D: TRBD1
size: .
V: TRBV11-2
J: TRBJ2-7
DNA: TGTGCCAGCAGCTTCGGGACAGGGTCGGAGCAGTACTTC
CDR3: CASSFGTGSEQYF

D: .
size: once
V: TRBV7-8
J: TRBJ2-2
DNA: TGTGCCAGCAGTTTAGCGCTAAGTGGGGCCGGGGAGCTGTTTTTT
CDR3: CASSLALSGAGELFF

D: TRBD1
size: many
V: TRBV19
J: TRBJ2-6
DNA: TGTGCCAGTTGGGACAGGGTTGGTGGGGCCAACGTCCTGACTTTC
CDR3: CASWDRVGGANVLTF

D: .
size: many
V: TRBV7-2
J: TRBJ1-5
DNA: TGTGCCAGCAGCCGATACTGGGATAGCAATCAGCCCCAGCATTTT
CDR3: CASSRYWDSNQPQHF

D: TRBD2
size: .
V: TRBV12-3/TRBV12-4
J: TRBJ2-5
DNA: TGTGCCAGCAGCCAGGGGACTAGCGGGGAGAAGATGACCCAGTACTTC
CDR3: CASSQGTSGEKMTQYF

D: .
size: few
V: TRBV5-8
J: TRBJ1-2
DNA: TGTGCCAGCAGCTGGGACGCCCATTGGGATGGCTACACCTTC
CDR3: CASSWDAHWDGYTF

D: .
size: many
V: TRBV5-6
J: TRBJ1-6
DNA: TGTGCCAGCAGCTTGGGACGGACTGATTCACCCCTCCACTTT
CDR3: CASSLGRTDSPLHF

D: TRBD1
size: .
V: TRBV7-2
J: TRBJ1-1
DNA: TGTGCCAGCAGCTTCAGACAGGGATGGAACACTGAAGCTTTCTTT
CDR3: CASSFRQGWNTEAFF